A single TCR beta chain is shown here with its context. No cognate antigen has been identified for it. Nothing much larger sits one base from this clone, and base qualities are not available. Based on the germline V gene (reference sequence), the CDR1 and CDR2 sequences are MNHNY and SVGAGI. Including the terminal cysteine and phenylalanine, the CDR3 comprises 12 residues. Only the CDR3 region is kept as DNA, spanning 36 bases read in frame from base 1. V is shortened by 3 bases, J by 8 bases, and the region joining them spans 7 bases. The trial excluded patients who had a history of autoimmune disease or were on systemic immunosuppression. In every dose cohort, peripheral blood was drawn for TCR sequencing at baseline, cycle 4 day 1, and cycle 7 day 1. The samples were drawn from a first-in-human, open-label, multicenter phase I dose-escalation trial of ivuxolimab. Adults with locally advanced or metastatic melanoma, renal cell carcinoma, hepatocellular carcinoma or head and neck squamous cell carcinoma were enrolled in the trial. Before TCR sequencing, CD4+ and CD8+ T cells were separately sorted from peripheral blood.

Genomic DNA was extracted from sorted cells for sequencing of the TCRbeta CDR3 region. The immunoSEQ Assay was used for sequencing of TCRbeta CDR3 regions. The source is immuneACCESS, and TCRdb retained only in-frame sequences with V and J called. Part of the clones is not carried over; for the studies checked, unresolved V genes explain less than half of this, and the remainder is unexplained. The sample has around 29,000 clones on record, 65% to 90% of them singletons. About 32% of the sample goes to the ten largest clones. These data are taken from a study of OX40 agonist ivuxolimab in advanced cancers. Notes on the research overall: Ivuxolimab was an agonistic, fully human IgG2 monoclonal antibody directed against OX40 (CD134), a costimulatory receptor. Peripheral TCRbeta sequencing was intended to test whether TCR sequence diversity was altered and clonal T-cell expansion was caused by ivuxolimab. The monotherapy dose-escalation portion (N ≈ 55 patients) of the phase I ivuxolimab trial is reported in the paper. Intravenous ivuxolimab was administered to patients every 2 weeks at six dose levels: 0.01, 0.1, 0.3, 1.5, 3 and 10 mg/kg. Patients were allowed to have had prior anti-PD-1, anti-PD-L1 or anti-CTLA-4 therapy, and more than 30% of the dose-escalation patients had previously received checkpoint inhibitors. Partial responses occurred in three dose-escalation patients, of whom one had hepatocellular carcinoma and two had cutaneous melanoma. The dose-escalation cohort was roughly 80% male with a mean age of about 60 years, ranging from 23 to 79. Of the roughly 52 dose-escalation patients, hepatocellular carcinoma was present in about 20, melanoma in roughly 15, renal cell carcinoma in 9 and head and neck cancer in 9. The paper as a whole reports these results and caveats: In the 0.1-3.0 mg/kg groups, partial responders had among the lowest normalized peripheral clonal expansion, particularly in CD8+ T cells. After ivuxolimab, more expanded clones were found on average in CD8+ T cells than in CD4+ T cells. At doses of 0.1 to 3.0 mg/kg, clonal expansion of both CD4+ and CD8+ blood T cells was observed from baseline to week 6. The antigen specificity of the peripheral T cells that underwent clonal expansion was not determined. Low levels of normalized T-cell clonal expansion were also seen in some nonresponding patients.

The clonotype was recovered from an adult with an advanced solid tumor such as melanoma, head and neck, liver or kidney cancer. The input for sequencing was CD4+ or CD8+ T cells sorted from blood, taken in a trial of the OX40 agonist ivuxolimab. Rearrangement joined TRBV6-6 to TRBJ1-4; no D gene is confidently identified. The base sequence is TGTGCCAGCAGTTATAGGGCCGAAAAACTGTTTTTT. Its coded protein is CASSYRAEKLFF.